One sample yielded the 8 T cell receptor beta chains listed below, sequenced in a study of PD-1 blockade in mismatch repair-deficient tumors. Repertoires were generated with immunoSEQ multiplex PCR, while TCRdb's copy carries only in-frame clones and drops some. Of 55,000 to 85,000 clones in the sample, around four fifths were seen once. The sequencing used peripheral blood, collected 2 weeks after starting pembrolizumab. Source of these receptors: an adult with mismatch repair-deficient cancer.

This clone was found a few times. This chain joins TRBV28 and TRBJ2-7; tentative D call: TRBD1 (5 bases). Germline V gene sequence: CDR1 MDHEN, CDR2 SYDVKM. The CDR3 has 13 residues. The V and J ends lost 7 bases and 2 bases respectively, with 12 bases between them. The CDR3 protein is CASKFTGTYEQYF. CDR3 nucleotide sequence: TGTGCCAGCAAGTTTACAGGCACCTACGAGCAGTACTTC.

J is TRBJ2-5 and V is TRBV19; the D call may be TRBD1 or TRBD2 (6 bases each). CDR1 and CDR2 from the germline V gene are LNHDA and SQIVND (reference sequence). V was trimmed by 7 bases and J by 5 bases, leaving 14 bases between them. CDR3 size: 13 residues. For the CDR3, the DNA is TGTGCCAGTACCCCGACGGGGGCGGAGACCCAGTACTTC. Protein sequence: CASTPTGAETQYF. The whole variable domain, remainder taken from reference TRBV19 and TRBJ2-5, is DGGITQSPKYLFRKEGQNVTLSCEQNLNHDAMYWYRQDPGQGLRLIYYSQIVNDFQKGDIAEGYSVSREKKESFPLTVTSAQKNPTAFYLCASTPTGAETQYFGPGTRLLVL.

The chain recombines TRBV25-1 with TRBJ2-5; D gene unclear. CDR1 is MGHDK, CDR2 SYGVNS, per germline. The CDR3 spans 12 residues. Trimming removed 4 bases at V and 0 bases at J, with 3 bases between. In DNA, the CDR3 is TGTGCCAGCAGTGGCCACCAAGAGACCCAGTACTTC. This gives the protein CASSGHQETQYF.

The V and J genes are TRBV5-6 and TRBJ2-1; D remains unclear. With 4 bases removed from V and 5 bases from J, the gap between germline ends came to 7 bases. CDR3 size: 12 residues. Germline lookup yields CDR1 SGHDT and CDR2 YYEEEE. The CDR3 DNA reads as TGTGCCAGCAGCCAGAGGAACAATGAGCAGTTCTTC. Its translation: CASSQRNNEQFF.

The rearrangement uses TRBV27 and TRBJ2-7; D may be TRBD2 (7 bases). CDR3 length: 15 residues. V lost 4 bases, J lost 2 bases, and 15 bases lay in between. Germline-derived CDR1 and CDR2 are MNHEY and SMNVEV (reference sequence). CDR3 bases: TGTGCCAGCAGTTCCTCGGGGGGCTTCACCTACGAGCAGTACTTC. This sequence encodes CASSSSGGFTYEQYF.

The genes are TRBV7-6 and TRBJ1-1; TRBD1 matches 11 bases. V was pared by 2 bases and J by 4 bases, with 9 bases of the junction left unmatched. The CDR3 covers 17 residues. Germline V gene data show CDR1 as SGHVS and CDR2 as FNYEAQ. The CDR3 coding sequence is TGTGCCAGCAGCTTACCGGGACAGGGGGAGGTGGGCACTGAAGCTTTCTTT. It codes for CASSLPGQGEVGTEAFF. The full variable domain, its missing parts supplied by reference TRBV7-6 and TRBJ1-1, is GAGVSQSPRYKVTKRGQDVALRCDPISGHVSLYWYRQALGQGPEFLTYFNYEAQQDKSGLPNDRFSAERPEGSISTLTIQRTEQRDSAMYRCASSLPGQGEVGTEAFFGQGTRLTVV.

The rearrangement joins TRBV30 to TRBJ1-3; D not resolved. Germline values: CDR1 GTSNPN, CDR2 SVGIG (reference sequence). Trimming removed 0 bases from V and 0 bases from J, with 15 bases in between. CDR3 length: 17 amino acids. The CDR3, as DNA: TGTGCCTGGAGTGTATCAAGGGTCCCAAGCTCTGGAAACACCATATATTTT. Translating gives CAWSVSRVPSSGNTIYF.

The gene calls are TRBV6-6 and TRBJ2-6, with 8 bases lining up with TRBD1. The CDR3 length is 16 residues. Trimming removed 5 bases from V and 0 bases from J; junction bases left unmatched: 3. CDR1 is MNHNY and CDR2 is SVGAGI in the germline V gene (reference sequence). The CDR3 protein is CASSKGTGSGANVLTF. CDR3 coding DNA: TGTGCCAGCAGTAAGGGGACAGGCTCTGGGGCCAACGTCCTGACTTTC.